What follows describes a single T cell receptor beta chain. Its antigen is currently not known. Qualities for individual bases were not recorded, and no much larger clone is one base off. This sample is part of a study of spatial heterogeneity in lung cancer (dated 2019 in TCRdb). The study in broad terms: More beta-chain than alpha-chain transcripts were consistently detected, likely reflecting higher beta-chain transcript abundance. In non-small cell lung cancer, the study quantitatively compared TCR alpha and beta repertoires across several tumor regions, matched nontumor lung, and blood. The study linked features of the TCR repertoire to counts of nonsynonymous mutations, which were determined by whole-exome sequencing of tumor tissue. At surgery, both alpha and beta chains were TCR-sequenced in under 250 tumor regions, about 64 matched nontumor lung samples and 56 PBMC samples. In the raw uncorrected reads, each unique combination of TCR and UMI appeared more than ten times on average.

In the paper's terms, the time point label means: sample taken at primary tumor resection. TCR sequencing used whole RNA extracted from tumor and nontumor lung tissue, or from cryopreserved PBMC samples, without cell sorting. The donors were 72 patients from the lung TRACERx cohort who had early-stage, untreated non-small cell lung cancer. Only patients with enough RNA available from two or more tumor regions were chosen for TCR sequencing. Results the study describes overall, beyond this receptor: Ubiquitous expanded tumor TCRs showed up in blood more often at tumor resection than at routine follow-up. Additional single-cell paired TCR alpha and beta sequencing was considered necessary to confirm, at a functional level, the hypothesis that regional TCRs recognize regional mutations.

Reading the germline V gene gives CDR1 KGHSH and CDR2 LQKENI. Inclusive of the bounding cysteine and phenylalanine, the CDR3 is 14 residues long. The retained sequence is limited to the CDR3, 42 bases, with the frame set at the first base. V sheds 1 base and J sheds 5 bases, leaving 9 bases between their ends. Library preparation used 5' RACE. TCRdb records NextSeq 500 as the sequencer. In the TCR library protocol, a unique molecular identifier was attached to each TCR cDNA molecule so that PCR and sequencing errors could be corrected. In the paper's pipeline: TCR identification, UMI-based error correction and CDR3 extraction were all carried out with Decombinator tools. TCRs above a frequency of 2 per 1,000, corresponding to the top 1% of the tumor frequency distribution, were defined as expanded. Rényi diversity was computed with the R vegan package after subsampling each repertoire 100 times to 5,000 TCRs. To build CDR3 similarity networks, amino acid triplet string-kernel similarity was used, and CDR3s were connected when their pairwise similarity was above 0.82. TCRdb trimmed public reads at Q25 via fastp, called clones via MiXCR and kept in-frame beta chains. Entries are consolidated by CDR3 protein sequence, retaining the most common genes and DNA. The authors' filters were not applied to this entry. Within this sample are approximately 52,000 distinct CDR3 sequences, with around 7% of them counted one time only. The ten most abundant clones make up around 2.6% of the sample.

The TCR originated in a female donor with early-stage non-small cell lung cancer. The sample was PBMCs, taken at surgery. The chain is made from TRBV18 and TRBJ1-5, and perhaps TRBD1 as D gene, on 6 matching bases. The CDR3 is CASSPRGRDQPQHF. Read as DNA, the sequence is TGTGCCAGCTCACCACGGGGGCGGGATCAGCCCCAGCATTTT.